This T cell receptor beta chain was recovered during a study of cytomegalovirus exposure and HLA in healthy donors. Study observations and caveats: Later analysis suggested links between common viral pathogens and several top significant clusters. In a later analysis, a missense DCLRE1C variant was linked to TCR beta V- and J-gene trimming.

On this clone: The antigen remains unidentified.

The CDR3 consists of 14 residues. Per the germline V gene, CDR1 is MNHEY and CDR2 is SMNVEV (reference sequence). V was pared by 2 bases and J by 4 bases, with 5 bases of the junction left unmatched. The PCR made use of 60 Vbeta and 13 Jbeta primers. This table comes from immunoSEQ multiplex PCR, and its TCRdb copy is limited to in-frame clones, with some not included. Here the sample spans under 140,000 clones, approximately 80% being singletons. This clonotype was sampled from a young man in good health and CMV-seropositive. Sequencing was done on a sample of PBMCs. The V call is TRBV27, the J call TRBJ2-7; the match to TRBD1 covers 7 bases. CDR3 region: CASSLGDSFYEQYF. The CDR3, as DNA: TGTGCCAGCAGTTTAGGGGACAGCTTTTACGAGCAGTACTTC.